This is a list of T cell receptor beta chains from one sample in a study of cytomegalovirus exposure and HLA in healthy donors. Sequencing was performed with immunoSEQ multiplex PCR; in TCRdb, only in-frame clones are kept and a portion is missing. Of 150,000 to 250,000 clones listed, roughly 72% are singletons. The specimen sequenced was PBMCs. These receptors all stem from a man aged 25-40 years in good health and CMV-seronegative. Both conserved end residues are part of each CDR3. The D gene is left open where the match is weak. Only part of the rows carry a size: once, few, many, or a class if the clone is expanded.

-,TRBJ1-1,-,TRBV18,TGTGCCAGCTCACCACCGGGCAGAATGAACACTGAAGCTTTCTTT,CASSPPGRMNTEAFF
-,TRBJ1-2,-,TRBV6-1,TGTGCCAGCAGGACAGATAACTATGGCTACACCTTC,CASRTDNYGYTF
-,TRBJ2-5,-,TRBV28,TGTGCCAGCAGTGCGCGACAGATCCAAGAGACCCAGTACTTC,CASSARQIQETQYF
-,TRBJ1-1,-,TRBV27,TGTGCCAGCAGTTTACAGGGGAGCAACACTGAAGCTTTCTTT,CASSLQGSNTEAFF
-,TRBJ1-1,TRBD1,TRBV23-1,TGCGCCAGCAGTCAATCGCGGGACAGGGGCACTGAAGCTTTCTTT,CASSQSRDRGTEAFF
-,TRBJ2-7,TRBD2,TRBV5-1,TGCGCCAGCAGCTTGGGGGCTAGCGGGAGTTACGAGCAGTACTTC,CASSLGASGSYEQYF
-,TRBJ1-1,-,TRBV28,TGTGCCAGCAGTTGGACAGAGAGGAACACTGAAGCTTTCTTT,CASSWTERNTEAFF
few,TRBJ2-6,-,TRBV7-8,TGTGCCAGCATACGCGGGCGAACCCCGGACGTCCTGACTTTC,CASIRGRTPDVLTF
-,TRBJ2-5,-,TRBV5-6,TGTGCCAGCAGCCATTCACTAACACAGGGCCCTCAGACCCAGTACTTC,CASSHSLTQGPQTQYF
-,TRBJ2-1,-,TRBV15,TGTGCCACCAGCAGAGATCCACAGGCTGAGCAGTTCTTC,CATSRDPQAEQFF
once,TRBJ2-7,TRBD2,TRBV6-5,TGTGCCAGCAGGATGACTAGCGGGATCTACTACGAGCAGTACTTC,CASRMTSGIYYEQYF
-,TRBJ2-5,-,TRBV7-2,TGTGCCAGCAACCTAGATATAGCGGCCTTAGAGACCCAGTACTTC,CASNLDIAALETQYF
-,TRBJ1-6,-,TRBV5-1,TGCGCCAGCAGCTCACTCCCCCAGGGGTCACCCCTCCACTTT,CASSSLPQGSPLHF
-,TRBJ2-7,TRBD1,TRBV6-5,TGTGCCAGCAGTACACAGGGGGGCCCCCCCTACGAGCAGTACTTC,CASSTQGGPPYEQYF
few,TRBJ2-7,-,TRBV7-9,TGTTCCAGTGGGACAAGTACCTACGAGCAGTACTTC,CSSGTSTYEQYF
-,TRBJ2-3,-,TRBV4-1,TGCGCCAGCAGCCAAGACCCCCCCGGTGCAGGGAGCACAGATACGCAGTATTTT,CASSQDPPGAGSTDTQYF
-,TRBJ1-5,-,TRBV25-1,TGTGCCAGCAGTGAATCCCTATATCAGCCCCAGCATTTT,CASSESLYQPQHF
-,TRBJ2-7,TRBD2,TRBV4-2,TGTGCCAGCAGCCGGACTAGCGGGAGCGAGCAGTACTTC,CASSRTSGSEQYF
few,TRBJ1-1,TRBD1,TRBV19,TGTGCCAGTAGTACGAGGGACAGGGTAACTGAAGCTTTCTTT,CASSTRDRVTEAFF
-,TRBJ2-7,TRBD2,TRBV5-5,TGTGCCAGCAGCTCCGGGACTAAGTTCTACGAGCAGTACTTC,CASSSGTKFYEQYF
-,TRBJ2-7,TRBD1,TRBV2,TGTGCCAGCAGCACTCAGGGGGCGCATTACGAGCAGTACTTC,CASSTQGAHYEQYF
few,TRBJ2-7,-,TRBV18,TGTGCCAGCTCACCCTGGGGCAGCAGTTCCGAGCAGTACTTC,CASSPWGSSSEQYF
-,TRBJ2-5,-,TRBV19,TGTGCCAGTAGTATGAACAGGGCAGAGACCCAGTACTTC,CASSMNRAETQYF
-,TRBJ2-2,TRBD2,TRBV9,TGTGCCAGCAGCGTAGTTCCGACTAGCGGGAGAACCGGGGAGCTGTTTTTT,CASSVVPTSGRTGELFF